This T cell receptor beta chain was obtained from a study of blood T cell repertoires in COVID-19. Germline V lookup: CDR1 SGDLS, CDR2 YYNGEE. The trim removed 4 bases at V and 2 bases at J, leaving 4 bases unmatched. CDR3 length: 14 amino acids. In the original processing: Estimation of nucleated cell counts was performed using reference gene primer amplification. Profiling relied on immunoSEQ multiplex PCR, and the TCRdb table lists in-frame clones only, not all of them. V and J calls and clone size are copied from that table; D and trimming were computed from the DNA. Of roughly 64,000 clones in the sample, around 73% were seen once.

This clonotype originated in a man aged 60 to 75 with COVID-19, enrolled during active disease. The chain employs TRBV9 and TRBJ2-5; 8 positions agree with TRBD2. Source material: peripheral blood. In DNA, the CDR3 is TGTGCCAGCAGCCGCGGGGGGATGCAAGAGACCCAGTACTTC. It translates to CASSRGGMQETQYF.